This T cell receptor (beta chain) was sequenced for a study of blood T cell repertoires in COVID-19. Study-wide context: Samples came from the United States, Italy and Spain, spanning acute and convalescent COVID-19. Sources were T cells, B-cell-depleted T cells, or PBMCs; the material itself was cDNA or gDNA.

Original processing notes: Reference gene primer amplification gave estimated nucleated cell counts. The assay was immunoSEQ multiplex PCR, and TCRdb's table has in-frame clones only and misses some. From that table come the V and J calls and clone size; the DNA was used to work out D and trimming. The table lists 150,000 to 200,000 clones, about four fifths of them singletons. This clone is categorized as medium-sized. The germline gives CDR1 SGHRS, CDR2 YFSETQ. The V gene end was trimmed by 5 bases and the J gene end by 5 bases; junction bases not matched to a gene: 5. The CDR3 runs to 13 residues. The chain combines TRBV5-1 with TRBJ1-1, with 8 bases lining up with TRBD1. This receptor was obtained from a man aged 60 to 75 with active or convalescent COVID-19. Sequenced sample: peripheral blood. The CDR3 loop is CASSPGQVTEAFF. CDR3 nucleotides: TGCGCCAGCAGTCCGGGACAGGTGACTGAAGCTTTCTTT.